The 28 T cell receptor beta chains reported below all come from one sample, sequenced in a study of shared clonotypes between healthy human individuals. Cells designated naive CD8 were CD45RO-negative and were positively selected for CCR7, with terminally differentiated effector memory CD45RA+ cells excluded. Sequencing was performed with immunoSEQ multiplex PCR; in TCRdb, only in-frame clones are kept and a portion is missing. This table has some 2 million clones, about 94% appearing once. Sample: naive CD8+ T cells sorted from blood. All receptors come from a young man in good health.

This clone was counted a single time. The genes are TRBV9 and TRBJ2-3; either TRBD1 or TRBD2 may supply D (5 bases each). The V gene's germline CDR1 is SGDLS and CDR2 YYNGEE. This CDR3 has 16 amino acids. V lost 3 bases to trimming and J lost 2 bases, with 16 bases between them. Here the CDR3 reads CASSDEGQGNTDTQYF. DNA for the CDR3: TGTGCCAGCAGCGACGAGGGGCAGGGAAACACAGATACGCAGTATTTT.

J is TRBJ1-2 and V is TRBV27; unclear D gene. The CDR3 runs to 15 residues. Trimming shortened V by 0 bases and J by 4 bases, and 12 bases separated the two germline ends. Germline V gene lookup returns CDR1 MNHEY and CDR2 SMNVEV (reference sequence). The CDR3 loop is CASSLSKAAAYGYTF. The CDR3 DNA reads as TGTGCCAGCAGTTTATCGAAGGCAGCCGCCTATGGCTACACCTTC.

V is TRBV7-3 and J is TRBJ2-1, with D perhaps matching TRBD1 or TRBD2 (6 bases each). V was cut by 3 bases and J by 8 bases, with 14 bases left in between. Germline V gene data show CDR1 as SGHTA and CDR2 as FQGTGA. The CDR3 totals 14 residues. DNA for the CDR3: TGTGCCAGCAGCTTTATGATCGGGGGCCATGAGCAGTTCTTC. It is translated as CASSFMIGGHEQFF.

This clone was seen a single time. Distinct nucleotide sequences in the sample also encode this CDR3. This chain connects TRBV10-2 to TRBJ2-7, with D uncertain. Germline V gene sequence: CDR1 WSHSY, CDR2 SAAADI. V lost 1 base, J lost 6 bases, and 4 bases lay in between. The CDR3 extends over 11 amino acids. DNA of the CDR3: TGCGCCAGCAGTGAGTACGTCGAGCAGTACTTC. Its protein is CASSEYVEQYF.

V is TRBV6-1 and J is TRBJ2-1; 9 bases match TRBD2. Trimming at V came to 0 bases and at J to 4 bases, leaving 10 bases not matched to a gene. This CDR3 contains 18 residues. Germline V gene sequence: CDR1 MNHNS, CDR2 SASEGT. The CDR3 nucleotides read TGTGCCAGCAGTGAAGCCCTAGCGGGAAGGTTTCCTTACAATGAGCAGTTCTTC. Translation gives CASSEALAGRFPYNEQFF.

V gene TRBV28 combines with J gene TRBJ2-5; 10 bases are shared with TRBD2. In germline, CDR1 is MDHEN, CDR2 SYDVKM. Trimming took 7 bases from V and 3 from J; bases not matched to a gene: 8. CDR3 size: 15 residues. CDR3 region: CASTVGLAEEETQYF. CDR3 bases: TGTGCCAGCACCGTCGGACTAGCGGAAGAAGAGACCCAGTACTTC.

The V call is TRBV11-2, the J call TRBJ2-1, with TRBD1 identical over 8 bases. The CDR3 has 17 amino acids. V lost 5 bases, J lost 5 bases, and 14 bases stayed unmatched. Germline CDR1 reads SGHAT; CDR2 reads FQNNGV. This chain's CDR3 is CASSKAKGQGENNEQFF. The CDR3 DNA reads TGTGCCAGCAGCAAGGCTAAAGGACAGGGAGAAAACAATGAGCAGTTCTTC. The full variable domain, completed using reference TRBV11-2 and TRBJ2-1, is EAGVAQSPRYKIIEKRQSVAFWCNPISGHATLYWYQQILGQGPKLLIQFQNNGVVDDSQLPKDRFSAERLKGVDSTLKIQPAKLEDSAVYLCASSKAKGQGENNEQFFGPGTRLTVL.

The rearrangement uses TRBV11-2 and TRBJ2-7; possible D gene TRBD1, 6 bases. The V gene lost 8 bases and the J gene lost 7 bases, with 18 bases spanning the gap. The CDR3 runs 13 residues. CDR1 is SGHAT and CDR2 is FQNNGV in the germline V gene. The CDR3, as DNA: TGTGCCAGCTGTCAGGGGCCCTCTTGGGAGCAGTACTTC. This translates into CASCQGPSWEQYF.

This chain uses TRBV5-6 with TRBJ2-5; a weak D match, TRBD2 (7 bases). The CDR3 runs 14 residues. Per germline, CDR1 SGHDT and CDR2 YYEEEE. Trimming removed 4 bases at V and 4 bases at J, with 14 bases between. CDR3 residues: CASSLWGGRETQYF. CDR3 coding DNA: TGTGCCAGCAGCCTCTGGGGGGGCAGAGAGACCCAGTACTTC.

The rearrangement links TRBV7-3 to TRBJ2-1; D is ambiguous. V was cut by 1 base and J by 6 bases, with 7 bases left in between. The CDR3 is made up of 13 amino acids. CDR1 and CDR2 from the germline V gene are SGHTA and FQGTGA. This CDR3 reads CASSLSVGNEQFF. Here the CDR3 DNA reads TGTGCCAGCAGCTTAAGTGTGGGCAATGAGCAGTTCTTC.

J is TRBJ1-6 and V is TRBV2; 8 bases agree with TRBD1. Trimming removed 1 base from V and 4 bases from J; junction bases left unmatched: 3. Germline V gene sequence: CDR1 SNHLY, CDR2 FYNNEI. This CDR3 is 16 amino acids long. The CDR3 bases are TGTGCCAGCAGTGAAGAAGGGACAGGTTATAATTCACCCCTCCACTTT. Translating it yields CASSEEGTGYNSPLHF.

The CDR3 spells CASSEQGALNYGYTF. The CDR3 bases are TGTGCCAGCAGCGAACAGGGGGCACTTAACTATGGCTACACCTTC. This chain joins TRBV27 and TRBJ1-2; 9 positions agree with TRBD1. Losses at the gene ends were 6 bases for V and 1 base for J; bases not matched to a gene: 6. The germline V gene encodes CDR1 MNHEY and CDR2 SMNVEV (reference sequence). The CDR3 has 15 residues.

The chain combines TRBV2 with TRBJ2-3, with 8 positions matching TRBD1. Germline assignment: CDR1 SNHLY and CDR2 FYNNEI. Trimming took 6 bases from V and 4 from J; bases not matched to a gene: 9. The length of the CDR3 is 15 residues. The CDR3 sequence is CASSLGQDSADTQYF. The DNA of the CDR3 is TGTGCCAGCAGCCTGGGACAGGACTCGGCAGATACGCAGTATTTT.

The chain joins TRBV7-9 to TRBJ1-3; 7 bases are a match to TRBD1. The CDR3 runs 18 residues. Germline loops: CDR1 SEHNR, CDR2 FQNEAQ (reference sequence). The J segment lost 2 bases and the V segment lost 3 bases, leaving 13 bases of the junction unmatched. The CDR3 loop reads CASSFLTGPKGTGNTIYF. The CDR3 DNA is TGTGCCAGCAGCTTCCTGACAGGGCCCAAGGGTACTGGAAACACCATATATTTT.

The V call is TRBV5-5, the J call TRBJ2-5; D is perhaps TRBD2 (6 bases). Germline CDR1 is SGHKS and CDR2 is YYEKEE (reference sequence). The CDR3 totals 13 residues. V was cut by 4 bases and J by 5 bases, with 12 bases left in between. The CDR3 coding sequence is TGTGCCAGCAGCGCTAGTCGGGGGGAGACCCAGTACTTC. It translates to CASSASRGETQYF. Full variable domain (missing parts from reference TRBV5-5 and TRBJ2-5): DAGVTQSPTHLIKTRGQQVTLRCSPISGHKSVSWYQQVLGQGPQFIFQYYEKEERGRGNFPDRFSARQFPNYSSELNVNALLLGDSALYLCASSASRGETQYFGPGTRLLVL.

The table lists this clone with a few counts. Its ends do not fully match the called genes, so a read error is possible. CDR3 sequence: CASGQSEGRGYTF. The DNA for the CDR3 is TGCGCCAGCGGCCAAAGCGAAGGGCGAGGCTACACCTTC. V is TRBV4-3 and J is TRBJ1-2; D gene uncertain. CDR3 length equals 13 residues. Germline assignment: CDR1 LGHNA and CDR2 YSLEER.

The gene calls are TRBV2 and TRBJ1-5; no firm D call. The germline CDR1 and CDR2 sequences are SNHLY and FYNNEI. V was clipped by 2 bases and J by 4 bases, with 15 bases between them. CDR3 length equals 16 residues. The CDR3 nucleotides are TGTGCCAGCAGTGAACTCGGTGTGACACAAAATCAGCCCCAGCATTTT. Its protein is CASSELGVTQNQPQHF.

V usage is TRBV4-1 and J usage is TRBJ2-5; 7 bases fit TRBD1. CDR1 is MGHRA, CDR2 YSYEKL, per germline. Germline trimming cut 0 bases from V and 5 bases from J; bases unmatched to any gene: 6. CDR3 length equals 15 residues. CDR3: CASSQETGSFETQYF. The CDR3 bases are TGCGCCAGCAGCCAAGAGACAGGGTCATTCGAGACCCAGTACTTC.

The rearrangement uses TRBV5-4 and TRBJ2-1; D could derive from TRBD1 or TRBD2 (6 bases each). The V end was cut by 2 bases, the J end by 2 bases, with 11 bases between. CDR3 length: 15 amino acids. Germline CDR1 SGHNT, CDR2 YYREEE (reference sequence). The CDR3 protein is CASSFGGLTYNEQFF. CDR3 DNA: TGTGCCAGCAGCTTCGGGGGCCTAACCTACAATGAGCAGTTCTTC. The full variable domain, completed using reference TRBV5-4 and TRBJ2-1, is ETGVTQSPTHLIKTRGQQVTLRCSSQSGHNTVSWYQQALGQGPQFIFQYYREEENGRGNFPPRFSGLQFPNYSSELNVNALELDDSALYLCASSFGGLTYNEQFFGPGTRLTVL.

J is TRBJ2-7 and V is TRBV18; the D is unclear. Germline CDR1 KGHSH, CDR2 LQKENI. V was clipped by 1 base and J by 2 bases, with 9 bases between them. There are 14 residues in the CDR3. The CDR3 coding sequence is TGTGCCAGCTCACCACTAGACTCGCCCTACGAGCAGTACTTC. Translating it yields CASSPLDSPYEQYF.

The chain links TRBV7-9 to TRBJ1-1; a weak D match, TRBD1 (6 bases). In germline, CDR1 is SEHNR, CDR2 FQNEAQ (reference sequence). The CDR3 is 13 amino acids. Trimming left V 3 bases short and J 4 bases short, with 9 bases between. The CDR3 sequence: CASSFQGSTEAFF. Here the CDR3 DNA reads TGTGCCAGCAGCTTTCAGGGGAGCACTGAAGCTTTCTTT.

The chain is built from TRBV4-3 and TRBJ2-5; 8 bases align to TRBD2. Germline CDR1 reads LGHNA; CDR2 reads YSLEER. The CDR3 loop spans 16 amino acids. V lost 2 bases, J lost 2 bases, and 7 bases stayed unmatched. The CDR3 loop is CASSQRRGAVQETQYF. The CDR3 DNA sequence: TGCGCCAGCAGCCAAAGGCGGGGGGCTGTACAAGAGACCCAGTACTTC.

The V and J genes are TRBV5-4 and TRBJ2-1, with TRBD2 matching over 12 bases. CDR1 is SGHNT and CDR2 is YYREEE in the germline V gene (reference sequence). J lost 1 base, V lost 5 bases, and 4 bases had no gene match. The CDR3 covers 16 residues. The CDR3 DNA sequence: TGTGCCAGCAGTTGGACTAGCGGGGCGTCCTACAATGAGCAGTTCTTC. It specifies CASSWTSGASYNEQFF.

V is TRBV4-1 and J is TRBJ1-4; D gene unclear. V was trimmed by 4 bases and J by 0 bases, leaving 12 bases between them. The CDR3 loop spans 16 amino acids. Germline loops: CDR1 MGHRA, CDR2 YSYEKL. The CDR3 sequence is CASSLTVGATNEKLFF. As DNA, the CDR3 is TGCGCCAGCAGCCTTACGGTGGGCGCAACTAATGAAAAACTGTTTTTT.

The chain couples TRBV6-6 to TRBJ1-5, with a tentative D call TRBD1 (6 bases). The V gene's germline CDR1 is MNHNY and CDR2 SVGAGI (reference sequence). The CDR3 loop spans 14 amino acids. Trimming took 5 bases from V and 3 from J, leaving 11 bases between them. The CDR3 sequence: CASSSRDNNQPQHF. The CDR3, as DNA: TGTGCCAGCAGTAGCCGGGACAACAATCAGCCCCAGCATTTT.

This clone was observed a single time. The rearrangement links TRBV28 to TRBJ1-1; TRBD1 aligns across 7 bases. The V gene's germline CDR1 is MDHEN and CDR2 SYDVKM. The CDR3 length is 13 residues. The V segment lost 7 bases and the J segment 4 bases; nucleotides outside the gene matches: 6. This CDR3 reads CASKLPGGTEAFF. As DNA, the CDR3 is TGTGCCAGCAAGCTTCCAGGGGGCACTGAAGCTTTCTTT.

The chain recombines TRBV4-1 with TRBJ2-7; 8 bases agree with TRBD1. The germline V gene has CDR1 MGHRA and CDR2 YSYEKL. This CDR3 has 15 residues. The ends lost 0 bases at V and 3 bases at J; junction bases unmatched: 4. CDR3 in DNA: TGCGCCAGCAGCCAAGAGAGGACAGGGAACTACGAGCAGTACTTC. It specifies CASSQERTGNYEQYF.

The V call is TRBV4-1, the J call TRBJ1-1; D not resolved. V lost 1 base to trimming and J lost 4 bases, with 13 bases between them. Germline V lookup: CDR1 MGHRA, CDR2 YSYEKL. This CDR3 has 15 amino acids. CDR3 sequence reads: CASSQVHSAATEAFF. The CDR3 nucleotides are TGCGCCAGCAGCCAAGTTCATTCGGCAGCCACTGAAGCTTTCTTT.